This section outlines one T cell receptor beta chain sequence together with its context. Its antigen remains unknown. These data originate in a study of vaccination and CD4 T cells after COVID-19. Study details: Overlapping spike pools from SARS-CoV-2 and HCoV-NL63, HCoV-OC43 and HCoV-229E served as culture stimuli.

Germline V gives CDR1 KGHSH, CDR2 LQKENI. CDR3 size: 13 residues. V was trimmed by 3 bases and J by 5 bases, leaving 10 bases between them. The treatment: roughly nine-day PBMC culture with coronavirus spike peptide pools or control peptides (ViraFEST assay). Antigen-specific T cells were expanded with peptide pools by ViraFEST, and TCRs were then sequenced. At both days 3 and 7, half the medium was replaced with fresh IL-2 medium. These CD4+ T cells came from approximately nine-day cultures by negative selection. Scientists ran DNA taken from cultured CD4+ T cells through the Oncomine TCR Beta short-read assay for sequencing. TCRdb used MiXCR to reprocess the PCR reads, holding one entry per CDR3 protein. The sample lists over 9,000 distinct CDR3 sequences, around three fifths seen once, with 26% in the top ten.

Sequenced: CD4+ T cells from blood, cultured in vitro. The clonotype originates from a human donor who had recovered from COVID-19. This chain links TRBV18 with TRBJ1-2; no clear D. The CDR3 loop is CASSPDTTYGYTF. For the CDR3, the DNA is TGTGCCAGCTCACCCGACACTACATATGGCTACACCTTC.